The text below deals with one T cell receptor beta chain. The sample originates from a study of blood T cell repertoires in COVID-19. Overall study context: COVID-19 samples, acute and convalescent, were from the United States, Italy and Spain.

CDR1 is MNHNY, CDR2 SVGAGI, per germline (reference sequence). V was shortened by 9 bases and J by 5 bases, with 11 bases between the two germline ends. The CDR3 spans 13 residues. Generated by immunoSEQ multiplex PCR, the TCRdb table keeps only in-frame clones and is missing some. The sample lists a few hundred thousand clones; around 85% were seen once. The receptor comes from a woman in her thirties who had recovered from COVID-19. The sample was peripheral blood. This chain uses TRBV6-6 with TRBJ1-6; a possible D gene is TRBD1 (6 bases). CDR3 in DNA: TGTGCCAGTAAGGACAGAGATAATTCACCCCTCCACTTT. Its protein is CASKDRDNSPLHF.